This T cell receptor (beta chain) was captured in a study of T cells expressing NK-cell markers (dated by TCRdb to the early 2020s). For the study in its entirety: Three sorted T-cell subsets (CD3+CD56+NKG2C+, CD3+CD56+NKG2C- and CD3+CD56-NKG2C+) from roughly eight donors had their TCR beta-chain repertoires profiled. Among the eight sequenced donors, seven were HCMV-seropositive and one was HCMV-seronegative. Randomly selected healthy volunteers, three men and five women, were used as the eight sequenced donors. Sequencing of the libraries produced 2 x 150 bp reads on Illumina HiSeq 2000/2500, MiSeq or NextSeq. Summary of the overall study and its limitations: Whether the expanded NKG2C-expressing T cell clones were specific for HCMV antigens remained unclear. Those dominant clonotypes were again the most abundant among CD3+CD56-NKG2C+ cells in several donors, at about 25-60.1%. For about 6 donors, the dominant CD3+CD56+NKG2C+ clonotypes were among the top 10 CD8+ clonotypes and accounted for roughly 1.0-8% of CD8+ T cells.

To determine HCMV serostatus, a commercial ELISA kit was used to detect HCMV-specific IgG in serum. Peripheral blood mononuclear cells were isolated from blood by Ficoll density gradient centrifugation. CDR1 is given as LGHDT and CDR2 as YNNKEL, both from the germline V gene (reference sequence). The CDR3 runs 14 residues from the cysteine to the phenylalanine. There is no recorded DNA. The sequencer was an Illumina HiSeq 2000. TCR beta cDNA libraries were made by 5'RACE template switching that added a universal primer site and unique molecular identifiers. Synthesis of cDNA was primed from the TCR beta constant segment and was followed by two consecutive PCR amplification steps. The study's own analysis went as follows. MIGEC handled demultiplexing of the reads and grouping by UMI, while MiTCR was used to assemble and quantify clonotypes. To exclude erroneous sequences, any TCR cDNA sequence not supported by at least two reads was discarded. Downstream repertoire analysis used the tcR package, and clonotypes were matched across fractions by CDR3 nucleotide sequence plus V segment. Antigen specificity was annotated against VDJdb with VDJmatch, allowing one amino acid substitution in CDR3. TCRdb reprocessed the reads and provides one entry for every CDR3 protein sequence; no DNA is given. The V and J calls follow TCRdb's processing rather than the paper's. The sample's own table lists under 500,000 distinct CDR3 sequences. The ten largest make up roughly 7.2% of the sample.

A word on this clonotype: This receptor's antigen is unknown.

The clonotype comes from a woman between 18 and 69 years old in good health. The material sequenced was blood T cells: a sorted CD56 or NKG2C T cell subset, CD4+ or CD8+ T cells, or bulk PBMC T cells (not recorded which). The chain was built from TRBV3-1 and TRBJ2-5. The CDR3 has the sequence CASGLTEVGETQYF.